This TCR beta chain was observed in a study of sequential checkpoint blockade in melanoma. Study in general: Maintenance nivolumab came after either treatment sequence.

This clone was found a few times. Using immunoSEQ multiplex PCR, the repertoire was profiled, and TCRdb retains in-frame clones only, with some absent. The sample yields roughly 31,000 clones, less than 90% seen once. The treatment here: randomized to nivolumab then ipilimumab (arm A) or the reverse (arm B). No patient had prior DNA-damaging chemotherapy. V lost 3 bases and J lost 1, with 13 bases in between. This CDR3 has 15 amino acids. CDR1 LGHNA and CDR2 YSLEER come from the germline V gene. The chain couples TRBV4-3 to TRBJ2-7; D is unclear. The specimen was CD8+ T cells sorted from blood (inferred from file names), collected from a patient given nivolumab and ipilimumab in sequence. The receptor was isolated from a human donor with melanoma. CDR3 loop: CASSQSLGNSYEQYF. The CDR3 bases are TGCGCCAGCAGCCAGTCCCTTGGCAATTCCTACGAGCAGTACTTC.